A selection of T cell receptor beta chains follows, all from one sample in a study of blood T cell repertoires in COVID-19. TCRdb's copy holds only in-frame clones and misses some; the assay was immunoSEQ multiplex PCR. This sample carries 150,000 to 200,000 clones, around 83% of them seen once, and the ten largest clones take around 20%. The specimen was peripheral blood. These receptors were collected from a woman in her 70s who had recovered from COVID-19. The conserved cysteine and the conserved F or W are not part of the CDR3 here. Expanded clones get a size class; other rows say once, few or many, or leave the size out.

AISGEGTDTQY TRBV10-3 -
ASSWESGEGGANVLT TRBV5-6 -
ASSPGFGPLH TRBV6-4 few
ASRGGDHSNQPQH TRBV2 -
ASSSPGGRTEKLF TRBV27 few
ASSTPSTGGSSPLH TRBV19 -
ASSLLPRGYT TRBV7-2 -
ASSATEAQETQY TRBV7-6 -
ASSPHPLAGGRDTQY TRBV5-1 -
ASRAIYSNQPQH TRBV28 -
ASSPPASAWGNEQF TRBV3-1/TRBV3-2 few
ASSLARDLQETQY TRBV7-9 -
ASSQFGAEQSAWGYT TRBV4-1 -
ASSMGDTQY TRBV19 -
ASSLGQGSNQPQH TRBV5-6 -
ASSPSWPNTGELF TRBV11-3 -
ASSRGQGGGEAF TRBV28 -
ASSRGAGGQY TRBV11-2 -
ASSNPGGNQPQH TRBV2 -
ASSPQGLNTEAF TRBV18 -
ASSEGTGWNQPQH TRBV2 -
ASGSGGEQY TRBV12-5 -
ASSQMRLNGELF TRBV3-1/TRBV3-2 -
SVPLGGRRNNEQF TRBV29-1 -
ASSLRTGHNEQF TRBV7-3 -
ASSLRTGGRETQY TRBV28 -